The entry below gives a single T cell receptor (beta chain) sequence along with its context. Its antigen is not yet known. No much larger clone is present one base from it, and per-base qualities are unavailable. To prepare the library, the immunoSEQ multiplex PCR assay was applied. For the multiplex PCR, a mixture combining 60 forward primers for TCR Vbeta segments and 13 reverse primers for TCR Jbeta segments was used. A multiplex PCR assay on genomic DNA amplified the CDR3 region of rearranged TCR beta genes. The Illumina HiSeq System was used to sequence the amplified TCR beta libraries as 87-base-pair reads. Regarding the original processing steps: A later analysis tallied about 77 million unique TCR beta chains across the 666 repertoires, and approximately 12 million of those chains were shared by two or more donors. Raw reads were error-corrected and collapsed into unique sequences with a nearest-neighbor algorithm that merged closely related sequences to remove PCR and sequencing errors. CDR3 sequences were aligned to IMGT reference sequences to assign V, D and J gene segments. Each retained sequence needed at least a six-nucleotide match to both a V gene segment and a J gene segment. Rearrangements were classified as productive when the CDR3 lacked stop codons and remained in frame with V and J, and all other rearrangements were classified as non-productive. Following IMGT convention, CDR3 was defined as the stretch from the second conserved V-encoded cysteine up to the conserved J-encoded phenylalanine. The earlier analysis of 500 to 750 of the donors excluded any sequence lacking an unambiguous match to a single V gene segment. An earlier analysis of a few hundred of the donors classified V segments as functional when productive rearrangements were above 56.7% and as segregating when the standard deviation between donors was above 5%. A statistical classification framework was built to diagnose cytomegalovirus status from the catalog of TCR beta chain sequences. In a later analysis, TCR nucleotide sequences were compared against IMGT/GENE-DB human TR gene sequences so that V and J genes could be assigned. Using the TCRdist pipeline, a later analysis assigned CDR3 sequences along with most-parsimonious VDJ recombination scenarios. In a later analysis, each TCR beta chain was defined by its CDR3 amino acid sequence together with its V-gene family, and reads lacking a unique V-gene family were excluded. To address suspected cross-contamination and a sequencing artifact, a later analysis removed approximately 590 highly shared, low-generation-probability nucleotide sequences. In a later analysis, a clonal expansion index for each public chain was calculated from normalized within-repertoire ranks of inferred template counts. In a later analysis, generation probabilities were computed using a VDJ recombination model fitted to out-of-frame rearrangements, and the results were checked against IGoR. In a later analysis, hypergeometric tests were used to score TCR-TCR, TCR-HLA and TCR-CMV co-occurrence, with a repertoire-size bias correction applied to TCR pairs. In a later analysis, false discovery rates were estimated by permuting HLA or CMV assignments 20 times. In a later analysis, co-occurring TCRs were grouped using DBSCAN, with TCRdist sequence similarity added in when clustering inside HLA-allele-positive subsets. For co-occurrence clustering, repertoires with fewer than 30,000 or more than 120,000 public chains were excluded, along with five repertoires with anomalous nucleotide sharing. TCRdb limited this immuneACCESS table to in-frame rearrangements with V and J called. A share of clones is missing; checked studies link under half to unresolved V genes, and the rest is unexplained. That table furnishes V, J and clone size, whereas the DNA furnished D and trimming. This sample comprises around 210,000 clones, around four fifths of them detected only once. The top ten hold 1.7% of the sample.

The germline V gene (reference sequence) gives CDR1 as MNHEY and CDR2 as SMNVEV. The trim is 5 bases for V and 1 base for J, with a gap of 6 bases between the germline ends. From the cysteine up to the phenylalanine, the CDR3 has a length of 13 residues. The retained sequence is limited to the CDR3, 39 bases, with the frame set at the first base. This sample is drawn from a study of cytomegalovirus exposure and HLA in healthy donors (dated by TCRdb to the late 2010s). Broadly, across the study: An earlier analysis of some 550 of the donors reported about 250 Gb of sequence data and around 110 million unique TCR beta sequences from 150 million to 200 million T cells. An early release that covered about 600 HLA-typed donors contained approximately 300 gigabases of sequencing data and 85 million to 100 million unique TCR sequences. Among the roughly 390 genotyped donors, around 81% belonged to the genetic ancestry cluster associated with self-reported Caucasian donors. The study aimed to test whether cataloging public T cell receptors could reveal signatures of past pathogen exposure. Using immunosequencing, the study profiled T cell repertoires from 666 subjects and related those repertoires to cytomegalovirus serostatus. A separate validation cohort of 100 to 150 different subjects was used in addition to the roughly 670-subject first cohort. The study combined high-throughput TCR immunosequencing, statistical association of individual TCRs with disease status, and machine learning to predict cytomegalovirus infection status. A later analysis re-analyzed previously published TCR beta repertoires from 650 to 800 donors and added high-resolution HLA genotyping to study TCR occurrence patterns. The later analysis used no new phenotypic data to find candidate immune exposures, relying instead on TCR beta sequences and their occurrence across donors. In an earlier analysis of 500 to 650 of the donors, high-throughput TCR beta sequencing was used to judge whether each TCR beta V gene segment behaved as functional or pseudogenic. Donor age, sex, ethnicity and CMV serostatus were compiled together with the repertoire data. Genome-wide SNP genotypes for about 65% of the 666 donors were used in a later genetic analysis, which treated that subset as a discovery cohort. All discovery cohort repertoires had been generated using a single sequencing platform. HLA typing covered class I and class II loci at four-digit resolution. The number of typed donors differed by locus: about 620-630 for A, B, C, DRB1 and DQB1; roughly 510 for DQA1; some 610 for DPA1; and approximately 450 for DPB1. Four to six DR-DQ haplotypes were handled as single units for association and clustering, since linkage in the cohort was strong. Among some 410 genotyped donors of the cohort, an average of 235,054 unique TCR beta nucleotide sequences were sequenced per donor, 15% to 20% of them non-productive.

What the study reported, not specific to this receptor: A cluster of highly shared sequence variants was judged likely to represent a technical artifact of the sequencing pipeline. According to a later analysis, most CMV-associated TCR beta chains appeared to be HLA-restricted, and the HLA associations seemed to be driven largely by CMV exposure. The authors suggested that the approach could potentially be extended to other disease states and immunological phenotypes. A later analysis associated about 17,000 TCR beta sequences with specific HLA alleles at a false discovery rate of 0.05. The 87-base-pair reads could not distinguish some IMGT-functional V segments, including TRBV6-2 and TRBV6-3, so those segments were excluded. While some public TCRs were present in many individuals, most TCR sequences turned up only very rarely across donors. V-gene and J-gene trimming of TCR beta chains was associated with a missense DCLRE1C variant in a later genetic analysis, and the association was replicated in an independent cohort. The study listed 150 to 200 TCR beta chains as associated with cytomegalovirus. Because some donors lacked HLA typing at each locus, the association tests relied only on the typed subset. A further reported finding was that TCR beta sequences accurately predicted the HLA-A and HLA-B alleles for most subjects in the first cohort. Linkage disequilibrium might explain the correlated functional status among segregating V segments, but an unknown experimental factor could not be ruled out. According to a later genetic analysis, donors in an Asian-associated ancestry cluster had fewer N-insertions in productive TCRs than the approximately 650-donor mean. In a later analysis, the rate of TCR association differed among HLA loci, with DRB1 alleles having the most associated TCRs and HLA-C alleles having the fewest. The classifier was reported to diagnose cytomegalovirus status with high specificity and sensitivity in both the original and validation cohorts. Sequencing depth was assumed to be roughly uniform across donors in the presence/absence analyses, though that assumption may not hold. The cohort was sequenced for TCR beta chains only, and without alpha or paired-chain data the features that could be detected were limited. Compared with equally common non-associated chains, HLA-associated TCR beta chains in a later analysis were more clonally expanded and had lower generation probabilities. Immune exposure information for the cohort was limited to CMV serostatus. An earlier analysis of 587 of the donors showed that most TCR beta V segments appeared in productive rearrangements either about 87% or about 30% of the time, which broadly matched IMGT annotations. About 17 rarely observed V segments, including chromosome 9 orphons, were excluded from the earlier analysis of 550 to 700 of the donors because counts were too low. Strong co-occurrence of HLA alleles, especially DR and DQ, made assigning TCR associations to individual alleles difficult. A later analysis reported that several top co-occurrence clusters appeared linked to parvovirus B19, influenza, CMV and Epstein-Barr virus. In vitro tests confirmed that three of the cytomegalovirus-associated TCR beta chains recognize cytomegalovirus antigens.

The cohort comprised 550 to 700 healthy bone marrow donors. All cohort members were sampled while nominally healthy, although unrecorded immune exposures were likely present. The donor was CMV seronegative and was included in the group of a few hundred seronegative cohort members. A peripheral blood sample was collected from each donor, and TCR beta sequencing was performed on peripheral blood mononuclear cells. Genomic DNA was extracted from the blood cell samples with the Qiagen DNeasy Blood Extraction Kit. This sequence originates from a man aged 45-65 years in good health and CMV-seronegative. The rearrangement combines TRBV27 with TRBJ2-1; the D gene assignment is ambiguous. Sequenced sample: PBMCs. CDR3 loop: CASSIVSYNEQFF. The DNA is TGTGCCAGCAGTATCGTGTCCTACAATGAGCAGTTCTTC.